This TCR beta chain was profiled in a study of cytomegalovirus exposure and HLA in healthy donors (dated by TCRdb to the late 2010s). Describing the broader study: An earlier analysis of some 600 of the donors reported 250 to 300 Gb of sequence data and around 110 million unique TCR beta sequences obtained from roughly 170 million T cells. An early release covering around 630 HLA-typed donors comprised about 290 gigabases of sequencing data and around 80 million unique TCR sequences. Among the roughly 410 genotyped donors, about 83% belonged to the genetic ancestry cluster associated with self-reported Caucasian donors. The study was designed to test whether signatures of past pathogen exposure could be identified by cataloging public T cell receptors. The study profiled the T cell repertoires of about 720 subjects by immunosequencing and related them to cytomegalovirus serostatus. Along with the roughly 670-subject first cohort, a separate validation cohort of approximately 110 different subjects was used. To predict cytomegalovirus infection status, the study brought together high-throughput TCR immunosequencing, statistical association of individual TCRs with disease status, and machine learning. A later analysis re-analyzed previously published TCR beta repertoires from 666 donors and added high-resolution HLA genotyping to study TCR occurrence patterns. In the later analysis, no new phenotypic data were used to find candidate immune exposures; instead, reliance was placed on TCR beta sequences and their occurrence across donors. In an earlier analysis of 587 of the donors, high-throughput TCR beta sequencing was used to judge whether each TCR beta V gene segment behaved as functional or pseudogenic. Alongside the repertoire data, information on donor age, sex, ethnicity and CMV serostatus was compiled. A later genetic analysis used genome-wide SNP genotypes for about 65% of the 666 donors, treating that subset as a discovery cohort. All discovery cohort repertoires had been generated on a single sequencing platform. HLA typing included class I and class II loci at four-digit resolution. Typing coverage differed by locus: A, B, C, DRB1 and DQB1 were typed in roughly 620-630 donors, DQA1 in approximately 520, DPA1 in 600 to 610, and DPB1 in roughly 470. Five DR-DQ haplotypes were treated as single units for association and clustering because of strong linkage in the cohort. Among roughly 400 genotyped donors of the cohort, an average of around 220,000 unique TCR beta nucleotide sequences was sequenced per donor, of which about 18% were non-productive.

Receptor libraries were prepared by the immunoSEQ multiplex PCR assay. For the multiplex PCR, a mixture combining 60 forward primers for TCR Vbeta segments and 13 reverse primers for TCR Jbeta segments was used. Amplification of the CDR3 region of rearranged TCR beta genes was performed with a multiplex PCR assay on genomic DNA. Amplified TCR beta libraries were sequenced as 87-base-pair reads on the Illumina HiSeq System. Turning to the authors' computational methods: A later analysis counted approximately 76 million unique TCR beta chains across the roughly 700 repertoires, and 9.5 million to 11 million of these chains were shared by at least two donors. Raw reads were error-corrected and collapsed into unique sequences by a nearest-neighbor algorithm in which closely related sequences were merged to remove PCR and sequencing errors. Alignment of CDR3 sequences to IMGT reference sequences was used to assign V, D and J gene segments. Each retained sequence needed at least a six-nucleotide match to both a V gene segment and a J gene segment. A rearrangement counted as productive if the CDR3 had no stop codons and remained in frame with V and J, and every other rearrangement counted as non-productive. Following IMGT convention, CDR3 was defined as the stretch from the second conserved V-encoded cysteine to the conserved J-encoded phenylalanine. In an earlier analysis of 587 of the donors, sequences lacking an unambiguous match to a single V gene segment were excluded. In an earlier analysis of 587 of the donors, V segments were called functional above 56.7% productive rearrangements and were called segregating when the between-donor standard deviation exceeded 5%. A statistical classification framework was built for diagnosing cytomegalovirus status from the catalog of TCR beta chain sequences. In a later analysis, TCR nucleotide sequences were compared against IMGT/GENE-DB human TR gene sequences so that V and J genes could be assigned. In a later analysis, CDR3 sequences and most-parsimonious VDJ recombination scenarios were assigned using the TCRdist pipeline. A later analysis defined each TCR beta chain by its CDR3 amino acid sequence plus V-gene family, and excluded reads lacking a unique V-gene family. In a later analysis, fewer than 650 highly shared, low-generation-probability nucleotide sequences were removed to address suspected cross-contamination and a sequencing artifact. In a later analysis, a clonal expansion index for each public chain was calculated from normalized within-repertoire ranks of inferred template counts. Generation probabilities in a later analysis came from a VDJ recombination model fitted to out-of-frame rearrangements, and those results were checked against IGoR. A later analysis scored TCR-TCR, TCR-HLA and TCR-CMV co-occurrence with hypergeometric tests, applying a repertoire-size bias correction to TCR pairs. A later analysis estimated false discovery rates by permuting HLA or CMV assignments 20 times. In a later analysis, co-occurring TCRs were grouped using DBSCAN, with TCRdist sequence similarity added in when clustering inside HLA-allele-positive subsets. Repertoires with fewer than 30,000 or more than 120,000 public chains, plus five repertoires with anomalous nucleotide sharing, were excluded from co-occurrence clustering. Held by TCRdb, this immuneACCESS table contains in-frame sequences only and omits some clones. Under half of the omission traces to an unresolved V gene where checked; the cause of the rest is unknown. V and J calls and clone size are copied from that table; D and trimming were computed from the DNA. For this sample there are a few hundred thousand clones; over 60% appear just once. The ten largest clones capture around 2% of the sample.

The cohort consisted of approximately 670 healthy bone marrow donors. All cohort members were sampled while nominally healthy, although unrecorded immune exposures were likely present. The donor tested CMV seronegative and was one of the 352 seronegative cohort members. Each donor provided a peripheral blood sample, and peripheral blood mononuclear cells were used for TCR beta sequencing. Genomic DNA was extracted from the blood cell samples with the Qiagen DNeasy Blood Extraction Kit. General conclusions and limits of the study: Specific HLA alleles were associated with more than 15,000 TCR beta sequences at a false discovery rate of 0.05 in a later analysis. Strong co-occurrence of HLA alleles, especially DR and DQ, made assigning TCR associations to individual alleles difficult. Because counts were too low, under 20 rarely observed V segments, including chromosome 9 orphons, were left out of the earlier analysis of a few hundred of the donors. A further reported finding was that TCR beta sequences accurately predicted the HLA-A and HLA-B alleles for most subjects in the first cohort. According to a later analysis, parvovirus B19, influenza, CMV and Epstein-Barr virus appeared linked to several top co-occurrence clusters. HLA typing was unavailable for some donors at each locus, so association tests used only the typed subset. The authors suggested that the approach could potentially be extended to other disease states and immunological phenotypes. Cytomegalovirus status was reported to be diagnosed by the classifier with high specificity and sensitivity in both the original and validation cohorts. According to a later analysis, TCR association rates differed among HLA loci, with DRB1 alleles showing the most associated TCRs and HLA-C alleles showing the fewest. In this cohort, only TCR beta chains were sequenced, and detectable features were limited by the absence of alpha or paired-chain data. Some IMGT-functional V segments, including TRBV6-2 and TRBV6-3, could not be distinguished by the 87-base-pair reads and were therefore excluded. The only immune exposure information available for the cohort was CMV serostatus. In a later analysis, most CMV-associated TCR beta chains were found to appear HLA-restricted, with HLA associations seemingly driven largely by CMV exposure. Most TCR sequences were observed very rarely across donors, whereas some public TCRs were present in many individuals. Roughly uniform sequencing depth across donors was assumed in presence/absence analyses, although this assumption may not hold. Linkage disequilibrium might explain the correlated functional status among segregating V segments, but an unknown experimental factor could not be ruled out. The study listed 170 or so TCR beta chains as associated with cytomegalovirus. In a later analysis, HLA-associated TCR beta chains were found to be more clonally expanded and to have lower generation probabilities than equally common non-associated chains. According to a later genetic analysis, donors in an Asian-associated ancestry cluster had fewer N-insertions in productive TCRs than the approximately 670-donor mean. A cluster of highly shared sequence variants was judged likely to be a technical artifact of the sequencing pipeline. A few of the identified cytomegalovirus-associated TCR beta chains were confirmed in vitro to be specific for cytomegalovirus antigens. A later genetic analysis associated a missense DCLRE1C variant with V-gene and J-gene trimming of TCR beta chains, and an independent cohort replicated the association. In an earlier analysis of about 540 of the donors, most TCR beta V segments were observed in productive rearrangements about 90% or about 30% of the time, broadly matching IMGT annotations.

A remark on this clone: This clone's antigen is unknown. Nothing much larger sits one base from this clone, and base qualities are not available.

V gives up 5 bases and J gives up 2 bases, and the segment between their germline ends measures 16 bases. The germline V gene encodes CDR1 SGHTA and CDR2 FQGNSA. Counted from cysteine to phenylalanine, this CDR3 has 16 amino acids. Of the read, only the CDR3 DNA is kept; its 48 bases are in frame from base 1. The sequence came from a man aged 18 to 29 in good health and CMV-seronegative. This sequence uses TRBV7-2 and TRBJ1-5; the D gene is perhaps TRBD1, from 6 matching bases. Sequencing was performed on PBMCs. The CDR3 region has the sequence CASSPWTASGNQPQHF. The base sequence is TGTGCCAGCAGCCCGTGGACAGCCTCGGGCAATCAGCCCCAGCATTTT.